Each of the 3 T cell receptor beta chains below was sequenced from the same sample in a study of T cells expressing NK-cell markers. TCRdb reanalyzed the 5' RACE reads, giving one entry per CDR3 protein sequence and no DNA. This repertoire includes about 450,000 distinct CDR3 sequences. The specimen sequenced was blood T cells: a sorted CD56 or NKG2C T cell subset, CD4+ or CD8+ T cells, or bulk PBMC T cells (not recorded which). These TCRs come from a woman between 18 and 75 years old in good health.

This CDR3 is CASRKDVLDNNEQFF. This sequence joins TRBV6-4 and TRBJ2-1; the D gene TCRdb calls, TRBD2, cannot be checked with no DNA. Looked up from germline, CDR1 is MRHNA and CDR2 is SNTAGT. The CDR3 length is 15 residues.

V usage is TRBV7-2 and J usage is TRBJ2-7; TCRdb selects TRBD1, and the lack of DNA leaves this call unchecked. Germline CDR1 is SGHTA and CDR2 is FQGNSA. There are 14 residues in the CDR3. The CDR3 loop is CASSFRQGTYEQYF. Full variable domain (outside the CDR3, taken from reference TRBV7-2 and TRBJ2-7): GAGVSQSPSNKVTEKGKDVELRCDPISGHTALYWYRQSLGQGLEFLIYFQGNSAPDKSGLPSDRFSAERTGGSVSTLTIQRTQQEDSAVYLCASSFRQGTYEQYFGPGTRLTVT.

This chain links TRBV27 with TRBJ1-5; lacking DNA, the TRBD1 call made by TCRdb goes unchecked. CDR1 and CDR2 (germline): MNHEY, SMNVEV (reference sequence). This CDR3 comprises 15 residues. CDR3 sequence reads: CASSLRGAGWQPQHF.